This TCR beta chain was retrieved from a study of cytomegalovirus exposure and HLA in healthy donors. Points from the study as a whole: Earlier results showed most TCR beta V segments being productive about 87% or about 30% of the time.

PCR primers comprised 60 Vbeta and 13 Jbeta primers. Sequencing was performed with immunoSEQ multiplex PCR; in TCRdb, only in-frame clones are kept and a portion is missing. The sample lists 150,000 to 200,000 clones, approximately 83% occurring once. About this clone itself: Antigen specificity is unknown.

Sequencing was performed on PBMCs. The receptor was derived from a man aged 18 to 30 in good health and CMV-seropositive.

The CDR3 DNA follows: TGTGCCAGCAGTGAAATAGGGACAGGGAACGGTTATGGCTACACCTTC. Protein sequence: CASSEIGTGNGYGYTF. The chain joins TRBV6-1 to TRBJ1-2; 9 positions match TRBD1. In germline, CDR1 is MNHNS, CDR2 SASEGT. This CDR3 is built from 16 residues. After removal of 2 bases from V and 5 bases from J, the junction contained 9 bases not matched to a gene.